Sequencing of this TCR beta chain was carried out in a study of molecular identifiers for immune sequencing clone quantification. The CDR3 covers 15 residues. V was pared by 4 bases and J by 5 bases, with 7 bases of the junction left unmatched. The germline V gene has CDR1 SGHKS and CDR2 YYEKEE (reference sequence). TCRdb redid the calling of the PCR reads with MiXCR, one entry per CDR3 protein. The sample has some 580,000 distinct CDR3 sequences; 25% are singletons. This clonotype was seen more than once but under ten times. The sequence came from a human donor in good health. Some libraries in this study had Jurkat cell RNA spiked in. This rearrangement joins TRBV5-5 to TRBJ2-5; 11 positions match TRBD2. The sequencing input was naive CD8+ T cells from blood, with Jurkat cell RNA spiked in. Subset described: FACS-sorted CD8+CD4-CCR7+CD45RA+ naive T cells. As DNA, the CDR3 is TGTGCCAGCAGCCAACTAGCGGGGGCCCGGGAGACCCAGTACTTC. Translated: CASSQLAGARETQYF.